The 10 T cell receptor beta chains below come from one sample, sequenced in a study of control samples from healthy donors and cancer patients. This table comes from immunoSEQ multiplex PCR, and its TCRdb copy is limited to in-frame clones, with some not included. Here the sample spans 120,000 or so clones, around 90% being singletons. Sample: blood. Receptors were obtained from a man in his late teens or twenties in good health.

The genes are TRBV6-1 and TRBJ2-5; D possibly corresponds to TRBD2 (6 bases). The V end lost 2 bases, the J end lost 6 bases, and 10 bases lay between the germline ends. This CDR3 comprises 13 residues. Germline V CDR1 and CDR2: MNHNS, SASEGT. The CDR3 DNA reads TGTGCCAGCAGTGAATGGAGGGGACAGACCCAGTACTTC. It yields the protein CASSEWRGQTQYF.

CDR3 DNA: TGTGCCAGCAGTGAGCGGGGGGCAGGGACAGATACGCAGTATTTT. This translates into CASSERGAGTDTQYF. This chain uses TRBV6-1 with TRBJ2-3; the match to TRBD2 covers 8 bases. CDR1 is MNHNS and CDR2 is SASEGT in the germline V gene. The trim removed 3 bases at V and 3 bases at J, leaving 5 bases unmatched. The CDR3 consists of 15 residues.

The chain carries TRBV29-1 and TRBJ1-2; D not certain. Germline V lookup: CDR1 SQVTM, CDR2 ANQGSEA. V was cut by 3 bases and J by 3 bases, with 8 bases left in between. The CDR3 has 12 amino acids. The DNA for the CDR3 is TGCAGCGTTGATGTGGGGTACTATGGCTACACCTTC. Its protein is CSVDVGYYGYTF.

V is TRBV3-1 (or the pseudogene TRBV3-2) and J is TRBJ2-3; 8 bases agree with TRBD1. The germline gives CDR1 LGHDT, CDR2 YNNKEL (reference sequence). Trimming at V came to 4 bases and at J to 1 base, leaving 7 bases not matched to a gene. The CDR3 spans 16 residues. The CDR3 nucleotides are TGTGCCAGCAGCCCGGGACAGGCCCCTGGCACAGATACGCAGTATTTT. Its protein is CASSPGQAPGTDTQYF.

This clone was detected only once. The rearrangement joins TRBV5-4 to TRBJ1-6, with D uncertain. V was pared by 2 bases and J by 3 bases, with 3 bases between. The germline gives CDR1 SGHNT, CDR2 YYREEE (reference sequence). CDR3 length: 13 residues. The CDR3: CASSLDYNSPLHF. The CDR3 DNA sequence: TGTGCCAGCAGCTTAGACTATAATTCACCCCTCCACTTT.

V is TRBV2 and J is TRBJ2-3; 11 nucleotides line up with TRBD2. The germline V gene has CDR1 SNHLY and CDR2 FYNNEI. J gave up 2 bases and V 6 bases, and 4 bases lay outside the gene matches. The CDR3 contains 15 residues. This chain's CDR3 is CASRETSGVTDTQYF. CDR3 nucleotide sequence: TGTGCCAGCAGGGAGACTAGCGGGGTCACAGATACGCAGTATTTT.

This clone has only a few counts. V gene TRBV12-5 combines with J gene TRBJ2-7; no reliable D call. Trimming removed 0 bases from V and 2 bases from J, with 8 bases in between. The CDR3 length is 14 residues. CDR1 and CDR2 (germline): LGHNT, FRNRAP. DNA of the CDR3: TGTGCTAGTGGTTTGGTCCAGGTTACCTACGAGCAGTACTTC. Protein sequence: CASGLVQVTYEQYF.

Only one count was recorded for this clone. J is TRBJ1-2 and V is TRBV27; weak D call: TRBD1 (5 bases). Trimming left V 9 bases short and J 8 bases short, with 13 bases between. The germline CDR1 and CDR2 sequences are MNHEY and SMNVEV (reference sequence). There are 11 residues in the CDR3. The CDR3 loop is CARQELAGYTF. CDR3 nucleotide sequence: TGTGCCAGACAGGAATTGGCGGGCTACACCTTC.

On this clone: An end of the junction does not agree with germline; a read error may underlie this. The chain recombines TRBV7-7 with TRBJ2-3; tentative D call: TRBD2 (6 bases). Germline CDR1 reads SSHAT; CDR2 reads FNYEAQ (reference sequence). CDR3 length equals 15 residues. The CDR3 DNA sequence: TGTGCTAGCAGCCCGTTGGAGGGTCGAACAGATACGCAGTATTTT. Its translation: CASSPLEGRTDTQYF.

The chain uses TRBV6-5 and TRBJ2-1; 11 bases fit TRBD2. CDR1 is MNHEY and CDR2 is SVGAGI in the germline V gene. The CDR3 loop spans 15 amino acids. Trimming cost V 5 bases and J 6 bases; bases outside gene matches: 6. The CDR3 DNA is TGTGCCAGCAGTCCCGGGACTAGCGGTATCAATGAGCAGTTCTTC. This sequence encodes CASSPGTSGINEQFF.